This passage covers 13 T cell receptor beta chains from one sample sequenced in a study of identical twins. TCRdb used MiXCR to reprocess the 5' RACE reads, holding one entry per CDR3 protein. The sample has 540,000 or so distinct CDR3 sequences; about a fifth are singletons. The same data also contributed to another study, on yellow fever vaccine responses in identical twins.

The sequenced sample was CD4+ T cells sorted from blood. These receptor sequences come from a woman between 18 and 29 years old in good health.

This clonotype showed up just a few times. The genes are TRBV4-1 and TRBJ2-7; TRBD1 might be the D (6 bases). CDR1 and CDR2 (germline): MGHRA, YSYEKL. The V and J ends lost 0 bases and 3 bases respectively, with 12 bases between them. The CDR3 consists of 15 residues. Here the CDR3 reads CASSQEGQPIYEQYF. Written as DNA, the CDR3 is TGCGCCAGCAGCCAAGAAGGACAGCCTATCTACGAGCAGTACTTC.

The sample holds a few counts of this clonotype. This sequence joins TRBV5-6 and TRBJ2-1; 8 bases match TRBD2. Germline V CDR1 and CDR2: SGHDT, YYEEEE. The CDR3 contains 17 residues. Unmatched junction bases numbered 17, after V lost 0 bases and J lost 12 bases. CDR3 sequence reads: CASSLGGVGRGFMWQFF. The CDR3 DNA sequence: TGTGCCAGCAGCTTGGGGGGGGTCGGGAGGGGCTTCATGTGGCAGTTCTTC.

This clonotype was seen many times. The CDR3 DNA sequence: TGTGCCATCACTGGACAGGGGAACACTGAAGCTTTCTTT. Amino acids: CAITGQGNTEAFF. This sequence joins TRBV10-3 and TRBJ1-1, with TRBD1 matching over 8 bases. CDR1 is ENHRY, CDR2 SYGVKD, per germline. The CDR3 totals 13 residues. J gave up 1 base and V 7 bases, and 2 bases lay outside the gene matches.

This clonotype was found a few times. V is TRBV7-8 and J is TRBJ2-1, with a possible D match to TRBD2 (7 bases). The V and J ends lost 8 bases and 9 bases respectively, with 14 bases between them. CDR1 and CDR2 from the germline V gene are SGHVS and FQNEAQ. The CDR3 covers 12 residues. The CDR3: CASSRGAGEQFF. DNA for the CDR3: TGTGCCAGCTCTCGGGGGGCAGGTGAGCAGTTCTTC.

J is TRBJ2-1 and V is TRBV6-2 or TRBV6-3, with 8 positions matching TRBD2. With V trimmed by 2 bases and J by 5 bases, 5 bases remained unmatched. This CDR3 region has 15 residues. Germline V lookup: CDR1 MNHEY, CDR2 SVGEGT. CDR3 protein: CASSYRGLVDNEQFF. Here the CDR3 DNA reads TGTGCCAGCAGTTACCGGGGACTAGTAGACAATGAGCAGTTCTTC.

This clonotype turned up a few times. This chain links TRBV5-5 with TRBJ2-1; 9 bases agree with TRBD2. V was pared by 4 bases and J by 1 base, with 6 bases of the junction left unmatched. The CDR3 consists of 16 residues. Germline-derived CDR1 and CDR2 are SGHKS and YYEKEE (reference sequence). The CDR3 spells CASSHQRGASYNEQFF. CDR3 nucleotides: TGTGCCAGCAGCCACCAGCGGGGGGCGTCCTACAATGAGCAGTTCTTC.

This chain links TRBV7-8 with TRBJ1-1; no firm D call. Per germline, CDR1 SGHVS and CDR2 FQNEAQ. The CDR3 spans 13 residues. Between the trimmed V and J ends, which lost 10 bases and 1 base, there was a span of 13 bases. For the CDR3, the DNA is TGTGCCACCTCTGGCAGGACGAACACTGAAGCTTTCTTT. This encodes CATSGRTNTEAFF.

CDR3 in DNA: TGTGCCAGCTCACCAGACCTTCTCACCGGGGAGCTGTTTTTT. It translates to CASSPDLLTGELFF. The chain combines TRBV18 with TRBJ2-2; D uncertain. This CDR3 comprises 14 residues. Trimming removed 2 bases from V and 4 bases from J, with 8 bases in between. CDR1 is KGHSH, CDR2 LQKENI, per germline. Combining the CDR3 with reference TRBV18 and TRBJ2-2 gives the whole variable domain NAGVMQNPRHLVRRRGQEARLRCSPMKGHSHVYWYRQLPEEGLKFMVYLQKENIIDESGMPKERFSAEFPKEGPSILRIQQVVRGDSAAYFCASSPDLLTGELFFGEGSRLTVL.

The rearrangement links TRBV2 to TRBJ1-2; D unclear. Deletions cut 0 bases from V and 6 bases from J, with 8 bases between. The CDR3 spans 13 residues. Germline CDR1 is SNHLY and CDR2 is FYNNEI. The CDR3 loop is CASSEAQVNGYTF. The CDR3 coding sequence is TGTGCCAGCAGTGAAGCTCAGGTGAATGGCTACACCTTC.

V usage is TRBV5-1 and J usage is TRBJ1-2; the D is unclear. Germline V gene sequence: CDR1 SGHRS, CDR2 YFSETQ. The length of the CDR3 is 15 residues. V lost 4 bases and J 0 bases, leaving 13 bases between the germline ends. The CDR3 bases are TGCGCCAGCAGCCCATTGACCAGTACTAACTATGGCTACACCTTC. Translating gives CASSPLTSTNYGYTF.

The chain recombines TRBV10-3 with TRBJ2-3, with 11 bases lining up with TRBD2. J lost 1 base, V lost 6 bases, and 3 bases had no gene match. Germline CDR1 reads ENHRY; CDR2 reads SYGVKD. The CDR3 has 15 residues. The DNA for the CDR3 is TGTGCCATCAGCCCACTAGCGGGAGGCACAGATACGCAGTATTTT. This translates into CAISPLAGGTDTQYF.

This clonotype was seen a few times. The gene calls are TRBV18 and TRBJ1-1; D call uncertain. CDR3 length: 14 amino acids. V gave up 2 bases and J gave up 3 bases, with 10 bases separating them. Per the germline V gene, CDR1 is KGHSH and CDR2 is LQKENI. Here the CDR3 reads CASSPSATDTEAFF. Written as DNA, the CDR3 is TGTGCCAGCTCACCAAGCGCTACAGACACTGAAGCTTTCTTT.

This clonotype appeared a few times. The chain combines TRBV15 with TRBJ2-3; D unclear. Trimming cost V 3 bases and J 0 bases, with 7 bases left between them. The CDR3 contains 14 residues. Germline loops: CDR1 LNHNV, CDR2 YYDKDF (reference sequence). The CDR3 DNA is TGTGCCACCAGCAGTCCAAGAAGCACAGATACGCAGTATTTT. Amino acids: CATSSPRSTDTQYF.